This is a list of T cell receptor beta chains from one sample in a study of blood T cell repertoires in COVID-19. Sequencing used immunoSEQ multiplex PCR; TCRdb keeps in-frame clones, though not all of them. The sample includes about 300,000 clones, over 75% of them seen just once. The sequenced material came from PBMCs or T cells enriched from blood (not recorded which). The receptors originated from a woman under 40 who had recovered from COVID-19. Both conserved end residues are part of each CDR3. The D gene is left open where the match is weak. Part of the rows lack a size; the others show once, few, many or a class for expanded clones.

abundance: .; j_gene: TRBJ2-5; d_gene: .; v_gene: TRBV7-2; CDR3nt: TGTGCCAGCAGCTTGTCTGGTCTCTCTCCAACTCAAGAGACCCAGTACTTC; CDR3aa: CASSLSGLSPTQETQYF
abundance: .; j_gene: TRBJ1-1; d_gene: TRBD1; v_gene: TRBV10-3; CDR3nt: TGTGCCATCAGCGCTGGACAGGGGGCCACTGAAGCTTTCTTT; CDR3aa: CAISAGQGATEAFF
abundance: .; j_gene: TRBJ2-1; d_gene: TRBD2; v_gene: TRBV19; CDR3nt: TGTGCCAGTAGTTTAGCGGGAGGGCAGGGTGAGCAGTTCTTC; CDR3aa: CASSLAGGQGEQFF
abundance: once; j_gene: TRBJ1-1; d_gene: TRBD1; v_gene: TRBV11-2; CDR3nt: TGTGCCAGCAGCTTAGCCTGGTCAGGGGGAAACACTGAAGCTTTCTTT; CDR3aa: CASSLAWSGGNTEAFF
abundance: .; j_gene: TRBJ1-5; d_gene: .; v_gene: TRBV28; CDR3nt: TGTGCCAGCAGCCCCGCCGCTGAGCGGCATTTT; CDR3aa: CASSPAAERHF
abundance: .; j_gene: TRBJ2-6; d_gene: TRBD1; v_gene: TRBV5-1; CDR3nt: TGCGCCAGCAGCTTAACAGGGGGCGGTGGGGCCAACGTCCTGACTTTC; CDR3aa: CASSLTGGGGANVLTF
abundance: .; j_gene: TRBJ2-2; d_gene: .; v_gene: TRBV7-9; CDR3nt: TGTGCCAGCAGCCCATCGCGTGGCGGATTCACCGGGGAGCTGTTTTTT; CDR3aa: CASSPSRGGFTGELFF
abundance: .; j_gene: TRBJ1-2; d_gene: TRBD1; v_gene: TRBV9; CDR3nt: TGTGCCAGCAGCCAGACACAGGGGGGCTATGGCTACACCTTC; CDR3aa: CASSQTQGGYGYTF
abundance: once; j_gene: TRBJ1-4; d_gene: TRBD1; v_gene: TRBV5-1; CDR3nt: TGCGCCAGCACTGACCACAGGGGTGAAAAACTGTTTTTT; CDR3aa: CASTDHRGEKLFF
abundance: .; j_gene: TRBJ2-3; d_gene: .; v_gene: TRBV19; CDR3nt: TGTGCCAGTAGTCCTACGGGCACAGATACGCAGTATTTT; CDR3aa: CASSPTGTDTQYF
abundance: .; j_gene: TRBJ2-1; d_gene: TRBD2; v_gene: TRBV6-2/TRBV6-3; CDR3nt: TGTGCCAGCAGTCTTACTAGCGGGAGCTACAATGAGCAGTTCTTC; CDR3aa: CASSLTSGSYNEQFF
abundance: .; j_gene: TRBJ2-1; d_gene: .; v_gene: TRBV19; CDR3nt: TGTGCCAGTAGCAAAGCGTCTTCCTACAATGAGCAGTTCTTC; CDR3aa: CASSKASSYNEQFF
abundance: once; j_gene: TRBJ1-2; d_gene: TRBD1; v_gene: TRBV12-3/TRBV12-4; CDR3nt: TGTGCCAGCAGTCCGGGACAGGTCTGGAGCTACACCTTC; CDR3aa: CASSPGQVWSYTF
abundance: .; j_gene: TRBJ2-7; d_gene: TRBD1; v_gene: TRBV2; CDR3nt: TGTGCCAGCATTCCCGGGACAGGGGCCTACGAGCAGTACTTC; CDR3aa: CASIPGTGAYEQYF
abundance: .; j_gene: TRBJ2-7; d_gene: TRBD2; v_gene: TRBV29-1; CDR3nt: TGCAGCGTGGCATCGGGAGGCGAGCAGTACTTC; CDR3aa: CSVASGGEQYF
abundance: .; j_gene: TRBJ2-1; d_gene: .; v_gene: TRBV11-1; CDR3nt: TGTGCCAGCAGCTTATCGGGGATTTCCCTCAATGAGCAGTTCTTC; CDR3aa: CASSLSGISLNEQFF
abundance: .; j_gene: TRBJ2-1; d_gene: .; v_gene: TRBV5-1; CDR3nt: TGCGCCAGCAGCCCAGGACAGACCTACAATGAGCAGTTCTTC; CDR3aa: CASSPGQTYNEQFF
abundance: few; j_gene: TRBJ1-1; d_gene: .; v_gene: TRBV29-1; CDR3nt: TGCAGCGTGGGGAGGGGTGGGGGTGAAGCTTTCTTT; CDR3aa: CSVGRGGGEAFF
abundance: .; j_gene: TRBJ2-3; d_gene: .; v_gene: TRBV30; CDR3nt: TGTGCCTGGAGGATGTGGGGAGCAACCCGAGCAGATACGCAGTATTTT; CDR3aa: CAWRMWGATRADTQYF
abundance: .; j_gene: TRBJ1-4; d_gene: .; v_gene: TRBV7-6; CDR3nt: TGTGCCAGCAGCCGCCTGCTAGCCAATGAAAAACTGTTTTTT; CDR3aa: CASSRLLANEKLFF
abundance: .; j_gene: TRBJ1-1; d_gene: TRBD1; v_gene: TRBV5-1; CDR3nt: TGCGCCAGCAGCCAGCGACAGGGGACGAAGAACACTGAAGCTTTCTTT; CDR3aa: CASSQRQGTKNTEAFF
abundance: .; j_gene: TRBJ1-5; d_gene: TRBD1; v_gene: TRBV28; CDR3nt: TGTGCCAGCAGGTCCCCAGGGGGAAGCAATCAGCCCCAGCATTTT; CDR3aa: CASRSPGGSNQPQHF
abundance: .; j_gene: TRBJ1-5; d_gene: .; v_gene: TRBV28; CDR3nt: TGTGCCAGCAGTTTAATGGGGGGGGGCAATCAGCCCCAGCATTTT; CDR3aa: CASSLMGGGNQPQHF